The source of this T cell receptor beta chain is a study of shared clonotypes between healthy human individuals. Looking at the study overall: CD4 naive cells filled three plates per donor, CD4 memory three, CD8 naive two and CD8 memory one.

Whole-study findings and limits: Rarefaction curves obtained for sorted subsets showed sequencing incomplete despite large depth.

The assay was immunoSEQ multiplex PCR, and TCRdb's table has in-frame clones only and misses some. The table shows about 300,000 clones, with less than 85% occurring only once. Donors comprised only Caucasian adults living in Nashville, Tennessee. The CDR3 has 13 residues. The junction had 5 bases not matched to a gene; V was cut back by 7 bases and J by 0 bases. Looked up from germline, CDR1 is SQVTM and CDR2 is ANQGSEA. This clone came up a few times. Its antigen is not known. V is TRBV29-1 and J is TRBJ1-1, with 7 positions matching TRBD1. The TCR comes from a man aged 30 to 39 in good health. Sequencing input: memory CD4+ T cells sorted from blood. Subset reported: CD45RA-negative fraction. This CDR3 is CSAETGMNTEAFF. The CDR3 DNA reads TGCAGCGCAGAGACAGGGATGAACACTGAAGCTTTCTTT.